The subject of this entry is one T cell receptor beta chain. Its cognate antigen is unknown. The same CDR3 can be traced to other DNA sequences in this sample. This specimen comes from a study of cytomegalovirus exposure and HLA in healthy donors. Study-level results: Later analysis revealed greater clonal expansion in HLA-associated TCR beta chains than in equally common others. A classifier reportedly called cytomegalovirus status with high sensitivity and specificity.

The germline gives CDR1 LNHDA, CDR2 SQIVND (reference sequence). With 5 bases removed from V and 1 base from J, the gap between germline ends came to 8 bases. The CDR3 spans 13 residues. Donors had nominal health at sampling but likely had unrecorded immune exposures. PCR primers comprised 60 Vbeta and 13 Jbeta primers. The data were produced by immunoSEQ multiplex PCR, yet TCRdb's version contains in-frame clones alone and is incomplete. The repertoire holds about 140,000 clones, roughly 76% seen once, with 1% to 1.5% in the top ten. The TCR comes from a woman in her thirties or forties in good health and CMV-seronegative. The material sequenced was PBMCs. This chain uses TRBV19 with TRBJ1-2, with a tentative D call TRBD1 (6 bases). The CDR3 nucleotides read TGTGCCAGTAGTCTACAGGGTAACTATGGCTACACCTTC. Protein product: CASSLQGNYGYTF.